Below, 26 T cell receptor beta chains from the same sample are listed, as sequenced in a study of cytomegalovirus exposure and HLA in healthy donors. Profiling relied on immunoSEQ multiplex PCR, and the TCRdb table lists in-frame clones only, not all of them. This sample has 150,000 to 170,000 clones, with approximately 86% found just once. The sample consisted of PBMCs. The receptors originated from a man aged 18 to 29 in good health and CMV-seropositive.

The chain couples TRBV29-1 to TRBJ2-7; the match to TRBD1 covers 7 bases. The CDR3 totals 13 residues. V gave up 6 bases and J gave up 2 bases; unmatched junction bases: 7. The V gene's germline CDR1 is SQVTM and CDR2 ANQGSEA. The CDR3 is CSVWGQPTYEQYF. The DNA for the CDR3 is TGCAGCGTCTGGGGACAGCCCACCTACGAGCAGTACTTC.

The chain carries TRBV30 and TRBJ2-2; 8 bases agree with TRBD1. CDR3 length: 14 residues. CDR1 and CDR2 from the germline V gene are GTSNPN and SVGIG (reference sequence). The junction had 1 base not matched to a gene; V was cut back by 1 base and J by 3 bases. The chain's CDR3 is CAWSEQGDTGELFF. The CDR3 nucleotides read TGTGCCTGGAGTGAACAGGGGGACACCGGGGAGCTGTTTTTT.

The V call is TRBV7-2, the J call TRBJ2-4, with TRBD2 matching 7 bases. J gave up 0 bases and V 2 bases, and 7 bases lay outside the gene matches. CDR3 size: 17 residues. CDR1 is SGHTA, CDR2 FQGNSA, per germline. CDR3 DNA sequence: TGTGCCAGCAGCTTAAGGGAGGGAATACTAGCCAAAAACATTCAGTACTTC. Translated: CASSLREGILAKNIQYF.

DNA of the CDR3: TGTGCCAGCAGCCTACACAGCTTCGAATCCTACGAGCAGTACTTC. It is translated as CASSLHSFESYEQYF. The chain combines TRBV6-6 with TRBJ2-7; D remains unclear. This CDR3 contains 15 residues. Trimming pared 6 bases from V and 1 base from J, leaving 16 bases between. The germline gives CDR1 MNHNY, CDR2 SVGAGI (reference sequence).

As DNA, the CDR3 is TGTGCCTGGGGTACCGGGACAGGGGCTGAAGCTTTCTTT. Residues: CAWGTGTGAEAFF. The rearrangement joins TRBV30 to TRBJ1-1, with 10 bases lining up with TRBD1. CDR3 length: 13 residues. The V gene's germline CDR1 is GTSNPN and CDR2 SVGIG (reference sequence). Trimming removed 5 bases from V and 6 bases from J; junction bases left unmatched: 6.

This chain joins TRBV6-5 and TRBJ2-6; a possible D gene is TRBD2 (5 bases). The CDR3 covers 15 residues. Between the trimmed V and J ends, which lost 6 bases and 2 bases, there was a span of 11 bases. CDR1 and CDR2 (germline): MNHEY, SVGAGI. CDR3 amino acids: CASRRVIAGANVLTF. CDR3 DNA sequence: TGTGCCAGCAGGAGGGTCATCGCTGGGGCCAACGTCCTGACTTTC.

Only one count was recorded for this clone. The V call is TRBV2, the J call TRBJ2-3, with 9 bases lining up with TRBD2. CDR3 size: 16 residues. J lost 4 bases, V lost 7 bases, and 12 bases had no gene match. The V gene's germline CDR1 is SNHLY and CDR2 FYNNEI. CDR3 sequence (DNA): TGTGCCAGCAACCCGATGGGCGGGGGGGGCGCAGATACGCAGTATTTT. Translated: CASNPMGGGGADTQYF.

J is TRBJ1-3 and V is TRBV29-1, with D perhaps TRBD1 (5 bases). The germline V gene has CDR1 SQVTM and CDR2 ANQGSEA. The CDR3 covers 13 residues. V was trimmed by 5 bases and J by 2 bases, leaving 10 bases between them. The CDR3 DNA sequence: TGCAGCGTTCCGGGGGAAGCTGGAAACACCATATATTTT. As protein: CSVPGEAGNTIYF.

The V gene is TRBV9, the J gene TRBJ2-5; D may be TRBD2 (5 bases). The CDR3 contains 17 residues. The V and J ends lost 3 bases and 5 bases respectively, with 23 bases between them. Looked up from germline, CDR1 is SGDLS and CDR2 is YYNGEE. The DNA for the CDR3 is TGTGCCAGCAGCGCCGGGAATGGCGGCCGCCCCTTCGAGACCCAGTACTTC. Its translation is CASSAGNGGRPFETQYF.

The chain combines TRBV18 with TRBJ1-2; the match to TRBD1 covers 7 bases. The CDR3 sequence is 14 residues long. Germline loops: CDR1 KGHSH, CDR2 LQKENI. With 3 bases clipped from V and 5 bases from J, the junction kept 6 bases outside the gene matches. CDR3 region: CASSPGTAPYGYTF. For the CDR3, the DNA is TGTGCCAGCTCACCTGGGACAGCGCCTTATGGCTACACCTTC.

The chain carries TRBV2 and TRBJ1-2; 11 nucleotides align to TRBD1. The CDR3 loop spans 13 amino acids. The trim removed 9 bases at V and 2 bases at J, leaving 2 bases unmatched. Germline values: CDR1 SNHLY, CDR2 FYNNEI. The CDR3 protein is CARGQGANYGYTF. As DNA, the CDR3 is TGTGCCAGAGGACAGGGGGCAAACTATGGCTACACCTTC.

V and J are TRBV18 and TRBJ2-7, with TRBD1 matching over 10 bases. The CDR3 is 15 amino acids. Losses at the gene ends were 3 bases for V and 7 bases for J; bases not matched to a gene: 9. In germline, CDR1 is KGHSH, CDR2 LQKENI. The CDR3 nucleotides read TGTGCCAGCTCACCTTACGGGACAGGGGCTGGAGAGCAGTACTTC. Translating it yields CASSPYGTGAGEQYF.

J is TRBJ2-1 and V is TRBV5-4, with TRBD2 matching 9 bases. The CDR3 has 16 residues. The J segment lost 9 bases and the V segment lost 4 bases, leaving 14 bases of the junction unmatched. In germline, CDR1 is SGHNT, CDR2 YYREEE (reference sequence). CDR3 region: CASSPTSRREGGEQFF. The CDR3 coding sequence is TGTGCCAGCAGCCCGACCTCGAGGCGGGAGGGCGGTGAGCAGTTCTTC.

This chain links TRBV11-2 with TRBJ1-1, with 8 bases identical to TRBD1. V trimming: 5 bases; J trimming: 10 bases; junction bases outside the gene matches: 0. Germline assignment: CDR1 SGHAT and CDR2 FQNNGV. The CDR3 spans 10 residues. CDR3 in DNA: TGTGCCAGCAGCGACAGGGGAGCTTTCTTT. Translation: CASSDRGAFF.

V usage is TRBV6-5 and J usage is TRBJ2-5; a possible D gene is TRBD2 (6 bases). Trimming removed 3 bases at V and 7 bases at J, with 12 bases between. The CDR3 has 13 amino acids. Germline V gives CDR1 MNHEY, CDR2 SVGAGI. The CDR3 region has the DNA TGTGCCAGCAGTTATGAAGCCGGGGGGACCCAGTACTTC. Amino acid sequence: CASSYEAGGTQYF.

This clone was seen only once. The rearrangement joins TRBV10-2 to TRBJ2-7; 8 bases line up with TRBD2. This CDR3 contains 14 residues. V lost 0 bases and J lost 4; bases outside the gene matches: 2. Per the germline V gene, CDR1 is WSHSY and CDR2 is SAAADI. The CDR3 here is CASSESSGRYEQYF. The CDR3 DNA reads as TGCGCCAGCAGTGAGTCCAGCGGGAGATACGAGCAGTACTTC.

V usage is TRBV19 and J usage is TRBJ2-7; 10 bases line up with TRBD1. Germline V gene lookup returns CDR1 LNHDA and CDR2 SQIVND (reference sequence). The CDR3 extends over 15 amino acids. V trimming: 3 bases; J trimming: 1 base; junction bases outside the gene matches: 3. The DNA for the CDR3 is TGTGCCAGTAGTATCAAGGGACAGGGGTCCTACGAGCAGTACTTC. Protein: CASSIKGQGSYEQYF. Variable domain in full (rest from reference TRBV19 and TRBJ2-7): DGGITQSPKYLFRKEGQNVTLSCEQNLNHDAMYWYRQDPGQGLRLIYYSQIVNDFQKGDIAEGYSVSREKKESFPLTVTSAQKNPTAFYLCASSIKGQGSYEQYFGPGTRLTVT.

This clone was counted between two and nine times. The rearrangement joins TRBV29-1 to TRBJ2-1, with TRBD1 as a possible D gene (5 bases). Trimming pared 2 bases from V and 1 base from J, leaving 15 bases between. CDR1 and CDR2 from the germline V gene are SQVTM and ANQGSEA. CDR3 size: 16 residues. In DNA, the CDR3 is TGCAGCGTTGAACCCTTCCAGGGTAGTTCCTACAATGAGCAGTTCTTC. Protein sequence: CSVEPFQGSSYNEQFF.

The rearrangement uses TRBV6-5 and TRBJ2-1, with a tentative D call TRBD1 (5 bases). Germline CDR1 is MNHEY and CDR2 is SVGAGI. The CDR3 consists of 15 residues. Trimming left V 0 bases short and J 5 bases short, with 11 bases between. CDR3 in amino acids: CASSYSFAGNNEQFF. CDR3 DNA: TGTGCCAGCAGTTACTCGTTCGCAGGGAACAATGAGCAGTTCTTC.

This clone was picked up one time. The V call is TRBV6-5, the J call TRBJ1-1; 9 bases match TRBD1. J lost 11 bases, V lost 8 bases, and 15 bases had no gene match. Germline loops: CDR1 MNHEY, CDR2 SVGAGI. The CDR3 extends over 14 amino acids. The CDR3 reads CASSLSGQGIKAFF. The CDR3 DNA sequence: TGTGCCAGCTCCCTTTCGGGACAGGGAATTAAGGCTTTCTTT.

The rearrangement links TRBV2 to TRBJ2-7, with 8 bases identical to TRBD2. Looked up from germline, CDR1 is SNHLY and CDR2 is FYNNEI. The junction had 4 bases not matched to a gene; V was cut back by 3 bases and J by 0 bases. The CDR3 is 15 amino acids. CDR3 residues: CASSDHSGNSYEQYF. The DNA for the CDR3 is TGTGCCAGCAGTGACCATAGCGGGAACTCCTACGAGCAGTACTTC.

The gene calls are TRBV7-2 and TRBJ2-6, with 13 bases lining up with TRBD2. Germline lookup yields CDR1 SGHTA and CDR2 FQGNSA. The CDR3 is made up of 19 amino acids. V trimming: 5 bases; J trimming: 4 bases; junction bases outside the gene matches: 11. CDR3 coding DNA: TGTGCCAGCAGCCGCAGACTAGCGGGAGGTTCCTGGGGGGCCAACGTCCTGACTTTC. Protein: CASSRRLAGGSWGANVLTF.

This chain links TRBV7-2 with TRBJ2-5; D not resolved. Trimming shortened V by 5 bases and J by 2 bases, and 18 bases separated the two germline ends. From germline, CDR1 is SGHTA and CDR2 FQGNSA. This CDR3 spans 16 amino acids. DNA of the CDR3: TGTGCCAGCAGCATGAACTTAGGAGCCCTACAAGAGACCCAGTACTTC. Its protein product is CASSMNLGALQETQYF.

The V call is TRBV5-1, the J call TRBJ1-6, with TRBD1 as a possible D gene (5 bases). V lost 3 bases to trimming and J lost 4 bases, with 8 bases between them. Germline V gives CDR1 SGHRS, CDR2 YFSETQ. The CDR3 contains 14 residues. The CDR3 loop reads CASSSTVYNSPLHF. As DNA, the CDR3 is TGCGCCAGCAGCTCGACAGTGTATAATTCACCCCTCCACTTT.

The CDR3 protein is CASSGQGRGTEAFF. For the CDR3, the DNA is TGTGCCAGCAGCGGACAGGGGCGGGGGACTGAAGCTTTCTTT. V and J are TRBV9 and TRBJ1-1; 8 bases line up with TRBD1. This CDR3 comprises 14 residues. V lost 3 bases and J lost 5; bases outside the gene matches: 6. Germline V gene sequence: CDR1 SGDLS, CDR2 YYNGEE.

The chain employs TRBV4-3 and TRBJ2-5, with a tentative D call TRBD1 (6 bases). The ends were cut back, 0 bases at V and 2 bases at J, with 10 bases in the middle. The CDR3 totals 15 residues. Germline CDR1 is LGHNA and CDR2 is YSLEER. The CDR3 DNA reads as TGCGCCAGCAGCCAAGAGATCGGACAGCAAGAGACCCAGTACTTC. It is translated as CASSQEIGQQETQYF.